In its sample, the clone carrying this T cell receptor (beta chain) was seen many times. This sample is drawn from a study of blood T cells in healthy people across ages. From germline, CDR1 is DFQATT and CDR2 SNEGSKA (reference sequence). V lost 6 bases and J lost 3, with 18 bases in between. This CDR3 region has 14 residues. Primers used in a second PCR of about 6 to 11 cycles were a sample-barcoded 5' primer and a J-beta primer mix. TCRdb reanalysed the 5' RACE reads using MiXCR and keeps one entry per CDR3 protein. The profile shows more than 750,000 distinct CDR3 sequences, about 28% of them singletons. These data also formed part of another study, on T cells of mothers and their children. That work states: In unrelated and related pairs, TCR recombination output is shaped in a similar way by thymic selection.

This chain connects TRBV20-1 to TRBJ2-7; D is undetermined. This receptor was obtained from a woman aged 40 to 49 in good health. Material: blood. The CDR3 coding sequence is TGCAGTGCCCCTCGGCCTGCCGCCCTCTACGAGCAGTACTTC. Its protein product is CSAPRPAALYEQYF.